A single sample is the source of the 2 T cell receptor beta chains below, sequenced in a study of cytomegalovirus exposure and HLA in healthy donors (dated by TCRdb to about 2017). Library method: the immunoSEQ multiplex PCR assay. For the multiplex PCR, a mixture combining 60 forward primers for TCR Vbeta segments and 13 reverse primers for TCR Jbeta segments was used. The table comes from immuneACCESS by way of TCRdb, which keeps in-frame sequences with V and J called. Part of the clones is missing from these tables; in studies checked, under half for an unresolved V gene and the rest for unknown reasons. Across this sample there are roughly 180,000 clones, with more than 80% seen only once. Of the sample, around 5% falls within the top ten clones. The sample consisted of PBMCs. The receptors originated from a man in his late teens or twenties in good health and CMV-seronegative.

The chain recombines TRBV19 with TRBJ1-5; TRBD1 is a possible D gene (6 bases). CDR1 is LNHDA, CDR2 SQIVND, per germline (reference sequence). The V and J ends lost 4 bases and 1 base respectively, with 11 bases between them. The CDR3 spans 15 residues. The CDR3 DNA reads TGTGCCAGTAGTAGGGCAGGGGTCAGCAATCAGCCCCAGCATTTT. As protein: CASSRAGVSNQPQHF.

The V call is TRBV28, the J call TRBJ2-6, with 9 bases lining up with TRBD1. Trimming took 5 bases from V and 1 from J; bases not matched to a gene: 6. Germline CDR1 MDHEN, CDR2 SYDVKM. The CDR3 runs 17 residues. CDR3 residues: CASSLTGGRSGANVLTF. CDR3 nucleotide sequence: TGTGCCAGCAGTCTGACAGGGGGTCGATCTGGGGCCAACGTCCTGACTTTC.